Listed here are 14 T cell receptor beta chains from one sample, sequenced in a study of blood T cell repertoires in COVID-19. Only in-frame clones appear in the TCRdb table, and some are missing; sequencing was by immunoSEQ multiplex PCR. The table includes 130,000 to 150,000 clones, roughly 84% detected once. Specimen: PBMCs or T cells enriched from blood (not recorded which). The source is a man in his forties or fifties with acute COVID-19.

CDR3 sequence reads: CASSLLRERTTGELFF. DNA for the CDR3: TGTGCCAGCAGTTTGCTGCGGGAGCGTACCACCGGGGAGCTGTTTTTT. This chain joins TRBV27 and TRBJ2-2; 7 nucleotides line up with TRBD2. The trim removed 3 bases at V and 4 bases at J, leaving 8 bases unmatched. Germline V lookup: CDR1 MNHEY, CDR2 SMNVEV (reference sequence). The CDR3 extends over 16 amino acids.

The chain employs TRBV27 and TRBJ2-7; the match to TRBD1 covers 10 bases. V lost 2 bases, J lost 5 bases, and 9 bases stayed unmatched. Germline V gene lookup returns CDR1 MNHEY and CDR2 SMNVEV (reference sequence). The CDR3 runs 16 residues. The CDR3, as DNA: TGTGCCAGCAGTTTAATCACGACAGGGGGCCCCAACGAGCAGTACTTC. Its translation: CASSLITTGGPNEQYF.

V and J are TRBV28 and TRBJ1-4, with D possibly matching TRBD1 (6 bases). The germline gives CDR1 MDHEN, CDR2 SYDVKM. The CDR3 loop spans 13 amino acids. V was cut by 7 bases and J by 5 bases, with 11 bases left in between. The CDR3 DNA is TGTGCCAGCAAATTAACAGGGAATGAAAAACTGTTTTTT. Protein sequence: CASKLTGNEKLFF.

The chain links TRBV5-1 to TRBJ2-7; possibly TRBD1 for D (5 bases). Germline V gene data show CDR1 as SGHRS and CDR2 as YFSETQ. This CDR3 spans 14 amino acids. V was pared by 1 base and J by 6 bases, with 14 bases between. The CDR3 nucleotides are TGCGCCAGCAGCTTGTGGGCAGGAAGGGGCGAGCAGTACTTC. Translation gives CASSLWAGRGEQYF.

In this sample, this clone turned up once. The DNA of the CDR3 is TGTGCCTGGAGTCCTCCGGGACAGGGGACCGCTGAAGCTTTCTTT. It is translated as CAWSPPGQGTAEAFF. The rearrangement links TRBV30 to TRBJ1-1, with 10 bases identical to TRBD1. The CDR3 extends over 15 amino acids. With 2 bases clipped from V and 6 bases from J, the junction kept 9 bases outside the gene matches. The germline V gene has CDR1 GTSNPN and CDR2 SVGIG (reference sequence).

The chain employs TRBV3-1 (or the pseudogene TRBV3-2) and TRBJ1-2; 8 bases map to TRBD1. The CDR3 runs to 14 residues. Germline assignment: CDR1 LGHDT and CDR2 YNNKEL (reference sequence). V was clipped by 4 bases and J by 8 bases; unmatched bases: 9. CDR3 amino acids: CASSREQGVRGYTF. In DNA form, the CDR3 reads TGTGCCAGCAGCCGGGAACAGGGGGTCCGCGGCTACACCTTC.

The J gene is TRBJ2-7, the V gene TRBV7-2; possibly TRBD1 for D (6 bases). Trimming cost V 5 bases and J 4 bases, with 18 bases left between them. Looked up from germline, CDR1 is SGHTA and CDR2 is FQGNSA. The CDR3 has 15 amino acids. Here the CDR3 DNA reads TGTGCCAGCAGCGAAGCCCCTGGACAGACATACGAGCAGTACTTC. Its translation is CASSEAPGQTYEQYF. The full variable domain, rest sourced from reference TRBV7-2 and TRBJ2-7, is GAGVSQSPSNKVTEKGKDVELRCDPISGHTALYWYRQSLGQGLEFLIYFQGNSAPDKSGLPSDRFSAERTGGSVSTLTIQRTQQEDSAVYLCASSEAPGQTYEQYFGPGTRLTVT.

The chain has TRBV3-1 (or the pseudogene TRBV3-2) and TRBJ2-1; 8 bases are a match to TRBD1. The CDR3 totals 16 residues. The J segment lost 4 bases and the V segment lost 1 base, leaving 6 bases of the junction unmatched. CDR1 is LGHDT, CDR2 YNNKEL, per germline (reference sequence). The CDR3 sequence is CASSQAPGTGYNEQFF. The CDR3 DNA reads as TGTGCCAGCAGCCAAGCCCCAGGGACAGGTTACAATGAGCAGTTCTTC.

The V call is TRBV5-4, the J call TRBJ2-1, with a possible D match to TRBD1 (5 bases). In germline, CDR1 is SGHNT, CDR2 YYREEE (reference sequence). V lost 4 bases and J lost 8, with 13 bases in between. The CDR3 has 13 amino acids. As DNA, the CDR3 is TGTGCCAGCAGCCATACTCGACAGTATGAGCAGTTCTTC. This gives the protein CASSHTRQYEQFF.

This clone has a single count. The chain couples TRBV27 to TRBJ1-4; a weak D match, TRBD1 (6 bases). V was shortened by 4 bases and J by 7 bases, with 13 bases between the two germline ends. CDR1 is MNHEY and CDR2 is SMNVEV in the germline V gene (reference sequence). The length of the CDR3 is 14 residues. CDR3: CASSWGLTGEKLFF. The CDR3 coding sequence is TGTGCCAGCAGTTGGGGGCTCACGGGTGAAAAACTGTTTTTT.

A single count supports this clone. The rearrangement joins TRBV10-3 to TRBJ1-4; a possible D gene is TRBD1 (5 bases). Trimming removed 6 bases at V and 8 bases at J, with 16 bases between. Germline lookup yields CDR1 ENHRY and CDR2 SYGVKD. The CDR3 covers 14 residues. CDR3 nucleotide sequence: TGTGCCATCAGAGACGACGGGGGTGGGGAAAAACTGTTTTTT. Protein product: CAIRDDGGGEKLFF.

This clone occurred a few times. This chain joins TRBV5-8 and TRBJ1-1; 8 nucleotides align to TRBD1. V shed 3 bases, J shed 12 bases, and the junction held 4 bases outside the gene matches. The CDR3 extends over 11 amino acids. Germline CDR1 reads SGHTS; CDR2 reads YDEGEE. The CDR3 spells CASSYRDRTFF. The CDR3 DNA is TGTGCCAGCAGCTACCGGGACAGGACTTTCTTT.

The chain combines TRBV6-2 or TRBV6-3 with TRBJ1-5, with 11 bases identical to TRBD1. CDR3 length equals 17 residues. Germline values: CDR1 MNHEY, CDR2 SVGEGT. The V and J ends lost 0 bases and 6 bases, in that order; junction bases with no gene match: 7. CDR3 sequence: CASSYSPGQGATQPQHF. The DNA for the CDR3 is TGTGCCAGCAGTTACTCTCCAGGACAGGGGGCGACTCAGCCCCAGCATTTT.

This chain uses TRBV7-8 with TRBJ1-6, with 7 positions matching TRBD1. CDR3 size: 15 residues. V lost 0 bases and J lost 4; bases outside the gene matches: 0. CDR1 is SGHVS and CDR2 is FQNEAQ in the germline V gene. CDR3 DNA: TGTGCCAGCAGCTTAGCGACAGGGTATAATTCACCCCTCCACTTT. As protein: CASSLATGYNSPLHF. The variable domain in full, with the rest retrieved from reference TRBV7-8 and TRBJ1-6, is GAGVSQSPRYKVAKRGQDVALRCDPISGHVSLFWYQQALGQGPEFLTYFQNEAQLDKSGLPSDRFFAERPEGSVSTLKIQRTQQEDSAVYLCASSLATGYNSPLHFGNGTRLTVT.